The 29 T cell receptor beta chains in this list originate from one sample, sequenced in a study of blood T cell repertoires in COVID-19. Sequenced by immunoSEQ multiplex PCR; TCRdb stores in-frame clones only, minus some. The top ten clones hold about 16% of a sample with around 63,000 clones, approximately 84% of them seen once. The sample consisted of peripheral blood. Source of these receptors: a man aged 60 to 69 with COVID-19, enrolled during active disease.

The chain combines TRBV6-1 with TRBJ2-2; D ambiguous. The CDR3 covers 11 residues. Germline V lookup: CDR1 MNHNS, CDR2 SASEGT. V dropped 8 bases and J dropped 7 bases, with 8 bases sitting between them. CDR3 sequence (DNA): TGTGCCAGCGGGCGAGACGGGGAGCTGTTTTTT. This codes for CASGRDGELFF.

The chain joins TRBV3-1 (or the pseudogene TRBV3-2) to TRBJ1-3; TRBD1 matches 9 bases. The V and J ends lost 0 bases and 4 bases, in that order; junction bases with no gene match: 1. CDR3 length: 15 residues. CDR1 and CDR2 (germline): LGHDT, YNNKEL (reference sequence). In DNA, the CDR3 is TGTGCCAGCAGCCAAGAAGGACAGGGGGGAAACACCATATATTTT. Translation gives CASSQEGQGGNTIYF.

The CDR3 DNA reads TGTGCCAGTAGCCCCCTCAGCAGGATCTCTGGAAACACCATATATTTT. It specifies CASSPLSRISGNTIYF. The chain uses TRBV19 and TRBJ1-3; no firm D call. The germline V gene encodes CDR1 LNHDA and CDR2 SQIVND (reference sequence). The CDR3 is made up of 16 amino acids. The V end was cut by 6 bases, the J end by 0 bases, with 15 bases between.

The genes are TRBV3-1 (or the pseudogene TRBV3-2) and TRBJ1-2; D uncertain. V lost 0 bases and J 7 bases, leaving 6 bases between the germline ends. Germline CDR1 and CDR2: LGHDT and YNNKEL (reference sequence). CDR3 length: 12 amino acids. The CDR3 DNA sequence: TGTGCCAGCAGCCAAGACGGCGGTGGCTACACCTTC. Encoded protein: CASSQDGGGYTF.

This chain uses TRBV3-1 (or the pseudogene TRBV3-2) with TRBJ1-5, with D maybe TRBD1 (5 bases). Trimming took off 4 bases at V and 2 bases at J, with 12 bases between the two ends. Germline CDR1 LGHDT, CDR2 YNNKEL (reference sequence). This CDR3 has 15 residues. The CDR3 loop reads CASSPGLEGNQPQHF. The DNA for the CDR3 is TGTGCCAGCAGCCCGGGACTCGAAGGCAATCAGCCCCAGCATTTT.

CDR3 residues: CASSSSPGSLEAQHF. CDR3 coding DNA: TGTGCCAGTAGTTCCTCCCCGGGGTCGTTAGAGGCCCAGCATTTT. The V call is TRBV19, the J call TRBJ1-5; no clear D. Germline CDR1 reads LNHDA; CDR2 reads SQIVND (reference sequence). The CDR3 runs to 15 residues. V gave up 5 bases and J gave up 11 bases, with 22 bases separating them.

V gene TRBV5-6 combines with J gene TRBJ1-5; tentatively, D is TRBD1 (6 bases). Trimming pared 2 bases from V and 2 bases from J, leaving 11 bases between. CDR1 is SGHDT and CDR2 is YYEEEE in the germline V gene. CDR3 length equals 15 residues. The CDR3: CASSFQGHGNQPQHF. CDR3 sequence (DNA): TGTGCCAGCAGCTTTCAGGGACATGGCAATCAGCCCCAGCATTTT.

The CDR3 sequence is CASKRPGGTEQYF. As DNA, the CDR3 is TGTGCCAGTAAAAGGCCTGGGGGGACCGAGCAGTACTTC. This chain uses TRBV19 with TRBJ2-7; possible D gene TRBD2, 6 bases. CDR3 size: 13 residues. Trimming took 7 bases from V and 6 from J, leaving 16 bases between them. The germline CDR1 and CDR2 sequences are LNHDA and SQIVND (reference sequence).

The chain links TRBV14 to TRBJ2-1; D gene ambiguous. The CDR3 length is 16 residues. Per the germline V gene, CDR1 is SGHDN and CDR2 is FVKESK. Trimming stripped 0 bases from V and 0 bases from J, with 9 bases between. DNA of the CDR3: TGTGCCAGCAGCCAAGATTTGTGGAGCTCCTACAATGAGCAGTTCTTC. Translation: CASSQDLWSSYNEQFF.

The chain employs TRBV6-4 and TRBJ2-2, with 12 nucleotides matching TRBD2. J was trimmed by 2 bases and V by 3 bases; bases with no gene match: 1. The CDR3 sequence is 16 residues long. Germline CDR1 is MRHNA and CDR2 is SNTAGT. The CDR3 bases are TGTGCCAGCAGTGAGACTAGCGGGGGTAACACCGGGGAGCTGTTTTTT. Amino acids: CASSETSGGNTGELFF.

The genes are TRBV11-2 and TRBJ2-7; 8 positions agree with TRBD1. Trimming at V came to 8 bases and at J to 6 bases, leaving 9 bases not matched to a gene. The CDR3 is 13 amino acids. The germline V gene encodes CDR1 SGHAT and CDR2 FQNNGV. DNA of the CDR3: TGTGCCAGCCGAAGACAGGGGTCTAGCGAGCAGTACTTC. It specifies CASRRQGSSEQYF.

The CDR3 spells CSASTFGTGRETQYF. For the CDR3, the DNA is TGCAGTGCTAGTACCTTCGGGACAGGCCGAGAGACCCAGTACTTC. The rearrangement joins TRBV20-1 to TRBJ2-5, with TRBD1 matching over 8 bases. The CDR3 has 15 residues. Losses at the gene ends were 3 bases for V and 4 bases for J; bases not matched to a gene: 10. Germline loops: CDR1 DFQATT, CDR2 SNEGSKA (reference sequence).

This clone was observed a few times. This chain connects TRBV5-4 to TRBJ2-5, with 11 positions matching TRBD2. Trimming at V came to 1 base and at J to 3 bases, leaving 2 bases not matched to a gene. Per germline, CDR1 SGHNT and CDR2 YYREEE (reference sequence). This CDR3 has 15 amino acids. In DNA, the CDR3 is TGTGCCAGCAGCTTGAAACTAGCGGGGGAAGAGACCCAGTACTTC. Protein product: CASSLKLAGEETQYF.

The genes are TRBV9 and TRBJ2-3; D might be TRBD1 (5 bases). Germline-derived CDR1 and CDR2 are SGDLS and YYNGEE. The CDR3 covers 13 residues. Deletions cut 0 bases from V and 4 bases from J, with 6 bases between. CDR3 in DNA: TGTGCCAGCAGCGTAGAAGGGGCAGATACGCAGTATTTT. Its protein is CASSVEGADTQYF.

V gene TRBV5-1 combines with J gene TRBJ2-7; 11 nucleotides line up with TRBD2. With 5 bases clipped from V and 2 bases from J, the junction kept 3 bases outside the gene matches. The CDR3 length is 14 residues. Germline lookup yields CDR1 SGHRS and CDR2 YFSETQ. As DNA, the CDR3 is TGCGCCAGCAGAATAGCGGGAGGGCCCTACGAGCAGTACTTC. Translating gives CASRIAGGPYEQYF.

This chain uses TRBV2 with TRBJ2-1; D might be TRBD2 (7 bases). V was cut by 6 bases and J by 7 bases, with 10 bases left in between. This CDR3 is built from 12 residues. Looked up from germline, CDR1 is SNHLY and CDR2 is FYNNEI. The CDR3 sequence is CASREGGNEQFF. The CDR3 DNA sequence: TGTGCCAGCAGGGAGGGGGGGAATGAGCAGTTCTTC.

CDR3 loop: CASSWRREAFF. The CDR3 nucleotides are TGTGCCAGCAGTTGGCGGCGTGAAGCTTTCTTT. The V and J genes are TRBV12-3 or TRBV12-4 and TRBJ1-1; D gene unclear. The V end lost 4 bases, the J end lost 7 bases, and 7 bases lay between the germline ends. This CDR3 is 11 amino acids long.

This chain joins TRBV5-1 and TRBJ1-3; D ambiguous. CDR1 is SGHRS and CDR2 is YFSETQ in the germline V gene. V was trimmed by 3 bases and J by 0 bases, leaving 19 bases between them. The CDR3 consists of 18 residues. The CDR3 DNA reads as TGCGCCAGCAGCTCGAGCGGGCAGCGGATGCACTCTGGAAACACCATATATTTT. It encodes CASSSSGQRMHSGNTIYF.

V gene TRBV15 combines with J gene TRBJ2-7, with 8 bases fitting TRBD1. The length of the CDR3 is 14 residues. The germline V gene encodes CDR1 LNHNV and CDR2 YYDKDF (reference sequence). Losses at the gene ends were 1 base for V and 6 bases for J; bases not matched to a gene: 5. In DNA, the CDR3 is TGTGCCACCAGCAGAGGGCAGGGGGCTGGCGAGCAGTACTTC. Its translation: CATSRGQGAGEQYF.

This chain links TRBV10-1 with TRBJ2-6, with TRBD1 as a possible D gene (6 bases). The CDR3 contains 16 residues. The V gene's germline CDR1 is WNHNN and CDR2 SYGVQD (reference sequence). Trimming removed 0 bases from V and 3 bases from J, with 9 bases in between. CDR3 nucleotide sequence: TGCGCCAGCAGTGAGTCGAACAGGGATGGGGCCAACGTCCTGACTTTC. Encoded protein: CASSESNRDGANVLTF.

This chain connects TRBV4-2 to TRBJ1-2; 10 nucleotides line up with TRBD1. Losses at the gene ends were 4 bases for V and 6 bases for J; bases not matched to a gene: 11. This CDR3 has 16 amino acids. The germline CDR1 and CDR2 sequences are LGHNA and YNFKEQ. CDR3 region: CASSPTIGQGVHGYTF. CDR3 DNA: TGTGCCAGCAGCCCTACCATCGGACAGGGGGTCCATGGCTACACCTTC.

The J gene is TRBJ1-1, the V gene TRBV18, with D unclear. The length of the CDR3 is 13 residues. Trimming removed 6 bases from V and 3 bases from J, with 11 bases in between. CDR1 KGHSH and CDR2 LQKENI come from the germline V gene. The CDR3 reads CASSQYGDTEAFF. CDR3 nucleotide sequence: TGTGCCAGCTCCCAGTACGGGGACACTGAAGCTTTCTTT.

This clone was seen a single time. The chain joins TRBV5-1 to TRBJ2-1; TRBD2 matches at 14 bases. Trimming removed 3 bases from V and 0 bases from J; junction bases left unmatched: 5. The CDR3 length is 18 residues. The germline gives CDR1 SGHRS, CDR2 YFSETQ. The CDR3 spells CASSSGTSGGISYNEQFF. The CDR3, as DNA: TGCGCCAGCAGCTCCGGGACTAGCGGGGGAATCTCCTACAATGAGCAGTTCTTC.

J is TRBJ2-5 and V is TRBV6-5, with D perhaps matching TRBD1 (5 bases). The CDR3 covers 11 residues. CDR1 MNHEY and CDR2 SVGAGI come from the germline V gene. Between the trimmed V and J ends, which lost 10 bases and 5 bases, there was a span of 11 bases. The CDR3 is CATSRGETQYF. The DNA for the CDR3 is TGTGCCACATCTAGGGGCGAGACCCAGTACTTC.

This chain's CDR3 is CASSQDRLKAFF. The CDR3 bases are TGTGCCAGCAGCCAAGACAGGTTAAAAGCTTTCTTT. V and J are TRBV3-1 (or the pseudogene TRBV3-2) and TRBJ1-1; D not certain. The V and J ends lost 0 bases and 9 bases respectively, with 8 bases between them. This CDR3 region has 12 residues. Germline assignment: CDR1 LGHDT and CDR2 YNNKEL (reference sequence).

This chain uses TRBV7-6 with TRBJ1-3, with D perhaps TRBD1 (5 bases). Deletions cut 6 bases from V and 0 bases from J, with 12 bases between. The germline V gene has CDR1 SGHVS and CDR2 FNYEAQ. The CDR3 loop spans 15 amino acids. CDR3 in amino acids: CASSQRGGSGNTIYF. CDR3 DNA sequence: TGTGCCAGCAGTCAAAGGGGCGGCTCTGGAAACACCATATATTTT.

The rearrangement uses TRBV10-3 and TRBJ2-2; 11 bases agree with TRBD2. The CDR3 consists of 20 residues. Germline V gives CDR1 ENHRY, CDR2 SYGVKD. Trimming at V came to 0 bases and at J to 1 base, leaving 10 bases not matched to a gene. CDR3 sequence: CAISESPGRLAGLNTGELFF. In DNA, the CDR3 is TGTGCCATCAGTGAGTCTCCAGGCCGACTAGCGGGACTGAACACCGGGGAGCTGTTTTTT.

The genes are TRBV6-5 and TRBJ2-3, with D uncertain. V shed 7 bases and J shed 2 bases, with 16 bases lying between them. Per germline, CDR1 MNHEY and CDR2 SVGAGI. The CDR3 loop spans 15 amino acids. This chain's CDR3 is CASNPGSLPTDTQYF. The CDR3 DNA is TGTGCCAGCAATCCAGGCTCTCTTCCCACAGATACGCAGTATTTT.

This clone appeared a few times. The CDR3: CASSWADLSAGNTIYF. The CDR3 coding sequence is TGTGCCAGCAGCTGGGCTGACCTCTCAGCTGGAAACACCATATATTTT. The chain links TRBV5-6 to TRBJ1-3; D not resolved. Deletions cut 3 bases from V and 2 bases from J, with 15 bases between. This CDR3 is 16 amino acids long. Germline V gene data show CDR1 as SGHDT and CDR2 as YYEEEE.